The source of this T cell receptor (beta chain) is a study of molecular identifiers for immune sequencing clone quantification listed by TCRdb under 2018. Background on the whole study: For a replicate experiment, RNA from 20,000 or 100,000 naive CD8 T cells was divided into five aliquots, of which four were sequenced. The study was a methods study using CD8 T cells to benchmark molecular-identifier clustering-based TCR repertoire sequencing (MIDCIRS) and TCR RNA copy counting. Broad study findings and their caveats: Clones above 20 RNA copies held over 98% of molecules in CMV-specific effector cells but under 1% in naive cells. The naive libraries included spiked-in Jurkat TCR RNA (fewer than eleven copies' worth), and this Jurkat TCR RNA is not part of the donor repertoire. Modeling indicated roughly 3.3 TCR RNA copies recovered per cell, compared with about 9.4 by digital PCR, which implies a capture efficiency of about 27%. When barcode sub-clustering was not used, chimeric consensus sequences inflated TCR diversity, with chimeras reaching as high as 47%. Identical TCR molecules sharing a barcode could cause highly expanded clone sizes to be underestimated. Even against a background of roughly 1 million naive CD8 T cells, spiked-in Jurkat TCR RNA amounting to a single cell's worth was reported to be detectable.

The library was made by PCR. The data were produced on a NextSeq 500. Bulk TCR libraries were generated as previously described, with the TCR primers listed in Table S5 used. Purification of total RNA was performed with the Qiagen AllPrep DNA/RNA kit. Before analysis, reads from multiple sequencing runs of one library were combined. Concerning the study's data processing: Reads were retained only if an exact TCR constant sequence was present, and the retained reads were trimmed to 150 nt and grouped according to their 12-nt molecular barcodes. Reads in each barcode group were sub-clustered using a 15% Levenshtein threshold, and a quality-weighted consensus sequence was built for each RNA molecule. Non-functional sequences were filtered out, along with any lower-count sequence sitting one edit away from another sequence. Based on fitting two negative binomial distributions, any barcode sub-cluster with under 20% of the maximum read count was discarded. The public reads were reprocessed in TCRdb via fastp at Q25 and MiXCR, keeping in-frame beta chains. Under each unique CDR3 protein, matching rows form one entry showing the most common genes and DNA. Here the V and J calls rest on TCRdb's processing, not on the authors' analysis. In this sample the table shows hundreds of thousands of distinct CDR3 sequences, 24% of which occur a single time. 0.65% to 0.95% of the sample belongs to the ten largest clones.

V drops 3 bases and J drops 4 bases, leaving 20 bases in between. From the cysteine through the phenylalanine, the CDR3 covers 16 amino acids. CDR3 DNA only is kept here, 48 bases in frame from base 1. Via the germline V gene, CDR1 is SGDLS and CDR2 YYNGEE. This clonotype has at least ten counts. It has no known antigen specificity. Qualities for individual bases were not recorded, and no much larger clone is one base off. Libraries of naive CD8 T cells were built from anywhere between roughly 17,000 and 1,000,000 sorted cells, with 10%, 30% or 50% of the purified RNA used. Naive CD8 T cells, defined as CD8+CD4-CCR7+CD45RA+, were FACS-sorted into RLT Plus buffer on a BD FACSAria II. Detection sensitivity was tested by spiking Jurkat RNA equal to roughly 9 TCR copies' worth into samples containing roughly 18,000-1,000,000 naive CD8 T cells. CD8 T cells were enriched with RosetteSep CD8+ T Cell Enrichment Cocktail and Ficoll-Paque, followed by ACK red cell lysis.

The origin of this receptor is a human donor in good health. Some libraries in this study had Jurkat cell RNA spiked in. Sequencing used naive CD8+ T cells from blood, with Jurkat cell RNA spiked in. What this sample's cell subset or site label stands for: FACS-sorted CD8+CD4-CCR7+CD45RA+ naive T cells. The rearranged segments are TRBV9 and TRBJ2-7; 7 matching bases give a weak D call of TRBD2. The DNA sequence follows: TGTGCCAGCAGCGCTGGGGGGGCGGAGCGAGAGTACGAGCAGTACTTC. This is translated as CASSAGGAEREYEQYF.